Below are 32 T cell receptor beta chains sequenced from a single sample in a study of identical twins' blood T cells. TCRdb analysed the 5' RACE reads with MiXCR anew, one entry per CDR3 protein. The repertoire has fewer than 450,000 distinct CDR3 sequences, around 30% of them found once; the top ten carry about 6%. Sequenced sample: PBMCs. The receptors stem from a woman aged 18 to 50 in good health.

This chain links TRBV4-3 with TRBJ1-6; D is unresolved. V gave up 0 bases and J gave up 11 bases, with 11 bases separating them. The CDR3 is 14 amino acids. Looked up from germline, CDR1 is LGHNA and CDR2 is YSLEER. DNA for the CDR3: TGCGCCAGCAGCCAAGAGGTCACGATGGCACCCCTCCACTTT. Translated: CASSQEVTMAPLHF.

The CDR3 is CSARGDSATEAFF. For the CDR3, the DNA is TGCAGCGCAAGAGGGGACAGTGCAACTGAAGCTTTCTTT. The chain joins TRBV29-1 to TRBJ1-1; 7 positions match TRBD1. The junction had 10 bases not matched to a gene; V was cut back by 7 bases and J by 5 bases. This CDR3 has 13 amino acids. Germline V gene data show CDR1 as SQVTM and CDR2 as ANQGSEA.

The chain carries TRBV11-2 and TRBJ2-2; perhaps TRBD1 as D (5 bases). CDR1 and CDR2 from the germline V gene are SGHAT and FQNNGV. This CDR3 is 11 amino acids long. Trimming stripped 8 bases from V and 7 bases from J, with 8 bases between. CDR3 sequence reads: CASAGHGELFF. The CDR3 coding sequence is TGTGCCAGCGCCGGACACGGGGAGCTGTTTTTT.

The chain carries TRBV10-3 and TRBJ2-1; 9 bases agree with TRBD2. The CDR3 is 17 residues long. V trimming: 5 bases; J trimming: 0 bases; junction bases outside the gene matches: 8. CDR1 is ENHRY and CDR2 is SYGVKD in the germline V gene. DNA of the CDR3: TGTGCCATCAGTACAAGACTAGCGGAAAGCTCCTACAATGAGCAGTTCTTC. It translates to CAISTRLAESSYNEQFF.

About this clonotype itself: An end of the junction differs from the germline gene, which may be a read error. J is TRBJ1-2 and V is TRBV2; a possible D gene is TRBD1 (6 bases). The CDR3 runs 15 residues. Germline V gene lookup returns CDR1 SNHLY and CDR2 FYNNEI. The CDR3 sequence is CVSSDIQDSLYGYTF. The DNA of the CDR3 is TGTGTCAGCAGTGACATTCAGGACAGCCTCTATGGCTACACCTTC.

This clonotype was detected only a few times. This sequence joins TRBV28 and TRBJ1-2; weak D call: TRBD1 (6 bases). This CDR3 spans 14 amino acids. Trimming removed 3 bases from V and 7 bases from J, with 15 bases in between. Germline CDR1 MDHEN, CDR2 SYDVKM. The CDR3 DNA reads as TGTGCCAGCAGTTTCGGACAGCCTATCGCTGGCTACACCTTC. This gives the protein CASSFGQPIAGYTF.

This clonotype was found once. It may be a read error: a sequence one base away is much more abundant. The CDR3 region is CASSLYGNYGYTF. CDR3 DNA: TGTGCCAGCAGCTTATACGGGAACTATGGCTACACCTTC. The genes are TRBV5-5 and TRBJ1-2; D unresolved. CDR1 SGHKS and CDR2 YYEKEE come from the germline V gene (reference sequence). Trimming pared 2 bases from V and 2 bases from J, leaving 7 bases between. The CDR3 is 13 amino acids.

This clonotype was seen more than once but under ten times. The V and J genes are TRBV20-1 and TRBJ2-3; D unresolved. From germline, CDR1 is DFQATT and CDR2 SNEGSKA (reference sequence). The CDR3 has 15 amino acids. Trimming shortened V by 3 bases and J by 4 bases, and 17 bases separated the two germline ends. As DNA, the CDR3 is TGCAGTGCTAGGTACCGTCCTGGCCAGGCAGATACGCAGTATTTT. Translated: CSARYRPGQADTQYF.

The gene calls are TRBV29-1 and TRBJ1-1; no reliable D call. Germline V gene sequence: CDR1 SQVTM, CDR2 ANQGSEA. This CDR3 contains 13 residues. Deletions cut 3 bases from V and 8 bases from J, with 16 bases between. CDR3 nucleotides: TGCAGCGTTGACGATAGCCATCCGGGGGAAGCTTTCTTT. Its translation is CSVDDSHPGEAFF.

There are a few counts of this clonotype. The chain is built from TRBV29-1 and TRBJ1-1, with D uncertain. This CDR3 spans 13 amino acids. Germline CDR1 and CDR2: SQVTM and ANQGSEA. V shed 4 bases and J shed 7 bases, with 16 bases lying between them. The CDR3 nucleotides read TGCAGCGTTGTTTGGCAGTTGAGTGGTGAAGCTTTCTTT. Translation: CSVVWQLSGEAFF.

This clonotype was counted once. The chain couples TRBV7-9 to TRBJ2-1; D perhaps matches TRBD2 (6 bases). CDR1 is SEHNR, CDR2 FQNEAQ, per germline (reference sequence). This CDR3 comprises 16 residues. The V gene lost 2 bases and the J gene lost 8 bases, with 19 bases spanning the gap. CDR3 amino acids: CASSLTASGPVDEQFF. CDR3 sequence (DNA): TGTGCCAGCAGCTTAACGGCCAGCGGGCCTGTGGATGAGCAGTTCTTC.

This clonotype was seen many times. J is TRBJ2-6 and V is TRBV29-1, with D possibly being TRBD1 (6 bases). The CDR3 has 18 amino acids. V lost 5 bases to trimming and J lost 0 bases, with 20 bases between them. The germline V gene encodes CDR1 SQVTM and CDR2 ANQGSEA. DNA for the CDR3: TGCAGCGTTTTGGGGGAAGGGGGAACCAGCTCTGGGGCCAACGTCCTGACTTTC. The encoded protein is CSVLGEGGTSSGANVLTF.

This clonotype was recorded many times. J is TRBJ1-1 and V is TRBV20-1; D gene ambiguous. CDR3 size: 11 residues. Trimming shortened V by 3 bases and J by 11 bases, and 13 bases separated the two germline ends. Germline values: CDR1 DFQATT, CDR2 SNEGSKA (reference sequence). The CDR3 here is CSASEGFRAFF. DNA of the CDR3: TGCAGTGCTAGCGAGGGCTTCCGGGCTTTCTTT.

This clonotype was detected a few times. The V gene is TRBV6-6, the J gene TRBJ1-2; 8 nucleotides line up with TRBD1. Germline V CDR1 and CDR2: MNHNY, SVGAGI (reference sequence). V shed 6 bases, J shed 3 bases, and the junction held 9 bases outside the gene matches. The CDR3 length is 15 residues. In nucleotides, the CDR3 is TGTGCCAGCAGGGGCCTGGACAGGGTCGACTATGGCTACACCTTC. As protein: CASRGLDRVDYGYTF.

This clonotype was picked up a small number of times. For the CDR3, the DNA is TGTGCCACCAGCAGACCCCCCGGATACACAAGGGATATGAAAGAACTGTTTTTT. As protein: CATSRPPGYTRDMKELFF. The J gene is TRBJ1-4, the V gene TRBV15, with D hard to call. The CDR3 has 18 residues. Trimming cost V 2 bases and J 12 bases, with 28 bases left between them. Germline CDR1 reads LNHNV; CDR2 reads YYDKDF (reference sequence).

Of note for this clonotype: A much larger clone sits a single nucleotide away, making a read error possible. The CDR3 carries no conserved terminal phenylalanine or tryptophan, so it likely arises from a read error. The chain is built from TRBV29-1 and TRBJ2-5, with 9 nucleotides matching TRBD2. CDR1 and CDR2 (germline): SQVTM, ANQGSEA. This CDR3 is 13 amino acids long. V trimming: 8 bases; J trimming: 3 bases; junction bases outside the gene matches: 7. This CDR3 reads CSSRASGKETQYL. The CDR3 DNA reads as TGCAGCAGTCGAGCTAGCGGGAAAGAGACCCAGTACTTA.

The CDR3 DNA reads as TGTGCCATCAGGCGAACAGGGAGCCTAACCTACGAGCAGTACTTC. Translating gives CAIRRTGSLTYEQYF. The rearrangement uses TRBV10-3 and TRBJ2-7; a possible D gene is TRBD1 (6 bases). V lost 6 bases, J lost 2 bases, and 17 bases lay in between. CDR3 length equals 15 residues. Germline values: CDR1 ENHRY, CDR2 SYGVKD.

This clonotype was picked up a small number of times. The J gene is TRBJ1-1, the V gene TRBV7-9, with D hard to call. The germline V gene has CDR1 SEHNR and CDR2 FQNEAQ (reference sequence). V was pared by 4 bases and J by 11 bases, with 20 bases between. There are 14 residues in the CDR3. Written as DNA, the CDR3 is TGTGCCAGCAGCTATAGAGCGATACCTCCGGTGGCTTTCTTT. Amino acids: CASSYRAIPPVAFF.

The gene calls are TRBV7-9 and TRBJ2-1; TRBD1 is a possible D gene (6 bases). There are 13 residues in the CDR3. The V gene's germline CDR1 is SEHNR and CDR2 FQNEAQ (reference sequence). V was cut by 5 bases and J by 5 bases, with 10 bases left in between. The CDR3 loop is CASSQGQNNEQFF. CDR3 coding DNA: TGTGCCAGCAGCCAAGGACAGAACAATGAGCAGTTCTTC.

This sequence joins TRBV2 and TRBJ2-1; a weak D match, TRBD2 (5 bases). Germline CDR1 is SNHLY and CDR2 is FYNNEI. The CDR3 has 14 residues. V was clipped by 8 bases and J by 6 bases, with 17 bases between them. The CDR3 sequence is CASYRGRRINEQFF. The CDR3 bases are TGTGCCAGCTACAGAGGGCGGAGGATCAATGAGCAGTTCTTC.

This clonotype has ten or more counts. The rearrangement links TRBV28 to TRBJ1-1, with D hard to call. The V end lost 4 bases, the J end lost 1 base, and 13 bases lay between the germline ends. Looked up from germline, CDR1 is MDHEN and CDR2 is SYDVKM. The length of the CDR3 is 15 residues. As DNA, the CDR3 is TGTGCCAGCAGTTCCCGCCAGGTAGGGAACACTGAAGCTTTCTTT. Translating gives CASSSRQVGNTEAFF.

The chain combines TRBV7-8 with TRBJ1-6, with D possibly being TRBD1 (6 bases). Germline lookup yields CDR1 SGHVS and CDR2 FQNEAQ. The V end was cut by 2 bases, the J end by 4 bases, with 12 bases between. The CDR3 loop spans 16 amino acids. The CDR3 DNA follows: TGTGCCAGCAGCTTATTCACCAGGGGTTATAATTCACCCCTCCACTTT. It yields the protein CASSLFTRGYNSPLHF.

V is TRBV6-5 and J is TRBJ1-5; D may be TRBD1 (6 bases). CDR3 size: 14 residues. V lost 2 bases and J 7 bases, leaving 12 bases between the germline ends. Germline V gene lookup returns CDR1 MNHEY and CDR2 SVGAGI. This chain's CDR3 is CASSYAGAGQPQHF. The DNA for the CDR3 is TGTGCCAGCAGTTACGCAGGGGCAGGACAGCCCCAGCATTTT.

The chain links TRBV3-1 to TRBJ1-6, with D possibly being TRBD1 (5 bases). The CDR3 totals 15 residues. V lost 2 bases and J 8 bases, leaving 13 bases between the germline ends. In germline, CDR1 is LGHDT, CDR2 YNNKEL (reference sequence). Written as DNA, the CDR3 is TGTGCCAGCAGCCAATCTGGGCAGGGTGATTCACCCCTCCACTTT. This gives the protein CASSQSGQGDSPLHF. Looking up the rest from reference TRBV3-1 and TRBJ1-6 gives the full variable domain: DTAVSQTPKYLVTQMGNDKSIKCEQNLGHDTMYWYKQDSKKFLKIMFSYNNKELIINETVPNRFSPKSPDKAHLNLHINSLELGDSAVYFCASSQSGQGDSPLHFGNGTRLTVT.

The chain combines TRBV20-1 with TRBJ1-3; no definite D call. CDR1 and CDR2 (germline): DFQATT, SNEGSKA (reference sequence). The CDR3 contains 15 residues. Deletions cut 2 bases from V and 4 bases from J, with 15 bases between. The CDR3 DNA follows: TGCAGTGCTAGATCGGCGGCGGAATACGGAAACACCATATATTTT. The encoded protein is CSARSAAEYGNTIYF.

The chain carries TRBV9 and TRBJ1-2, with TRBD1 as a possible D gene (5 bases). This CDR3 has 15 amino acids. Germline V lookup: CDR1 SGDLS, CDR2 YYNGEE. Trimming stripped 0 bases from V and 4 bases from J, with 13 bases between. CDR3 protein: CASSVGIQGPYGYTF. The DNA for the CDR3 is TGTGCCAGCAGCGTAGGAATTCAGGGACCCTATGGCTACACCTTC.

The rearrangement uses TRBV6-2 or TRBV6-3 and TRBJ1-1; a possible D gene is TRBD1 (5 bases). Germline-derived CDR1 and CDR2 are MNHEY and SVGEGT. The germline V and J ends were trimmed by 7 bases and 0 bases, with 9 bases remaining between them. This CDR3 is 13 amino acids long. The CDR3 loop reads CASKVGVNTEAFF. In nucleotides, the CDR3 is TGTGCCAGCAAGGTGGGGGTGAACACTGAAGCTTTCTTT.

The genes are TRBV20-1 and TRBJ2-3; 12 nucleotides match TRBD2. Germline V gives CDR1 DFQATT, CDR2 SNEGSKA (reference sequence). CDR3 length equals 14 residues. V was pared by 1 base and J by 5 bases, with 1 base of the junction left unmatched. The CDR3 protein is CSARGLAGEDTQYF. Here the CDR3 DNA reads TGCAGTGCTAGAGGACTAGCGGGAGAAGATACGCAGTATTTT.

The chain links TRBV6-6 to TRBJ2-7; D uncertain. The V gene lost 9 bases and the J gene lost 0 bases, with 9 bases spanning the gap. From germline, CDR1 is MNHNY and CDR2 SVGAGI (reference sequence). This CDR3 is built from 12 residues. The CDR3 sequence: CARRRASYEQYF. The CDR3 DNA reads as TGTGCCAGAAGACGGGCCTCCTACGAGCAGTACTTC.

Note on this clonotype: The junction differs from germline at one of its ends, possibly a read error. CDR3: CASSQATRAGFQF. CDR3 nucleotides: TGTGCCAGCAGCCAAGCGACCCGGGCGGGGTTCCAATTT. V gene TRBV14 combines with J gene TRBJ2-3, with a possible D match to TRBD2 (6 bases). This CDR3 comprises 13 residues. Germline values: CDR1 SGHDN, CDR2 FVKESK.

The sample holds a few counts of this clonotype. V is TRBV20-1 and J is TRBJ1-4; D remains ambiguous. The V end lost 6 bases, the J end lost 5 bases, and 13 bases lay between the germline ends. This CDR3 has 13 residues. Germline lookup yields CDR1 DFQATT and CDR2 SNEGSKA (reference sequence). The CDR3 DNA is TGCAGTGCCGCCAGCCTGAACAATGAAAAACTGTTTTTT. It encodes CSAASLNNEKLFF.

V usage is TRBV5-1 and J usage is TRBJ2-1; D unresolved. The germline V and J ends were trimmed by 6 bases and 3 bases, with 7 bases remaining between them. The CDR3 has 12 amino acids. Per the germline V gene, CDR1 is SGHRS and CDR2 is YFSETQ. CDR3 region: CASNGNYNEQFF. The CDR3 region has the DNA TGCGCCAGCAACGGCAACTACAATGAGCAGTTCTTC. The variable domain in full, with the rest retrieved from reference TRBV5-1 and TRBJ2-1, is KAGVTQTPRYLIKTRGQQVTLSCSPISGHRSVSWYQQTPGQGLQFLFEYFSETQRNKGNFPGRFSGRQFSNSRSEMNVSTLELGDSALYLCASNGNYNEQFFGPGTRLTVL.